The rows below give T cell receptor beta chains drawn from one sample of a study of T-cell memory formation after mild COVID-19. A single record per CDR3 protein comes from TCRdb applying MiXCR to the 5' RACE reads. This table has about 300,000 distinct CDR3 sequences, roughly a fifth appearing once. Sequenced input: PBMCs or a T cell subset sorted from them (not recorded which). These TCRs come from a man between 18 and 35 years old who had mild COVID-19 (a few samples of this study predate the infection). Cell type and time point are not known. CDR3s include the opening cysteine and the closing phenylalanine or tryptophan. The order of the fields is CDR3 length, J gene, D gene, clone size, V gene, CDR3 DNA, CDR3 protein. A D gene is named only where the DNA matches it firmly. The size of a clone is reported for some rows only, either as once, few or many, or as a class for expanded clones.

>16|TRBJ2-1|TRBD1|.|TRBV7-2
TGTGCCAGCAGCTCCTGGACAGGGGATTCCTACAATGAGCAGTTCTTC
CASSSWTGDSYNEQFF
>14|TRBJ1-5|TRBD1|.|TRBV6-2/TRBV6-3
TGTGCCAGCAGCGGGACAGGGGGACGGCAGCCCCAGCATTTT
CASSGTGGRQPQHF
>18|TRBJ2-7|TRBD1|.|TRBV6-2/TRBV6-3
TGTGCCAGCAGTTACTCGTCTTCGGACAGGACACCCTCCTACGAGCAGTACTTC
CASSYSSSDRTPSYEQYF
>15|TRBJ1-5|.|once|TRBV3-1
TGTGCCAGCAGCCCTGCGGGGGTTAGCAATCAGCCCCAGCATTTT
CASSPAGVSNQPQHF
>14|TRBJ1-2|.|many|TRBV7-2
TGTGCCAGCAGCCTACGGGACCTTAACTATGGCTACACCTTC
CASSLRDLNYGYTF
>13|TRBJ2-3|.|.|TRBV6-5
TGTGCCAGCAGGCCATCAGGGGCAGATACGCAGTATTTT
CASRPSGADTQYF
>16|TRBJ2-7|.|few|TRBV14
TGTGCCAGCAGCCACCGACCCAGGGGAAGCTCCTACGAGCAGTACTTC
CASSHRPRGSSYEQYF
>16|TRBJ2-5|TRBD1|.|TRBV4-1
TGCGCCAGCAGCTACGACAGGGGGCTTCTCCAAGAGACCCAGTACTTC
CASSYDRGLLQETQYF
>14|TRBJ2-3|TRBD1|.|TRBV20-1
TGCAGTGCTCCACCCGGGACAGACACAGATACGCAGTATTTT
CSAPPGTDTDTQYF
>13|TRBJ1-1|.|many|TRBV24-1
TGTGCCACCAGTGAGCCAGGAGGGACTGAAGCTTTCTTT
CATSEPGGTEAFF
>15|TRBJ2-2|TRBD2|.|TRBV20-1
TGCAGTGCACCAACCGGGACTATCAAGCGGGGGGAGCTGTTTTTT
CSAPTGTIKRGELFF
>15|TRBJ2-3|.|few|TRBV12-3/TRBV12-4
TGTGCCAGCAGTTTCGAGCGGAAGAGCACAGATACGCAGTATTTT
CASSFERKSTDTQYF
>15|TRBJ1-5|.|.|TRBV7-6
TGTGCCAGCAGCTTACTCGATGGGGGAAATCAGCCCCAGCATTTT
CASSLLDGGNQPQHF
>15|TRBJ1-1|.|.|TRBV6-5
TGTGCCAGCAGACCCGGCCCCGGGGGGAGTACTGAAGCTTTCTTT
CASRPGPGGSTEAFF
>17|TRBJ2-2|.|many|TRBV7-8
TGTGCCAGCAGCAACAACGACAGGGAGGTAGTGGCCGGGGAGCTGTTTTTT
CASSNNDREVVAGELFF
>11|TRBJ1-1|.|.|TRBV29-1
TGCAGCTCCGGACAGATTCTTGAAGCTTTCTTT
CSSGQILEAFF
>12|TRBJ2-1|TRBD2|few|TRBV15
TGTGCCACCAGCAGGAGGGAGGGTGAGCAGTTCTTC
CATSRREGEQFF
>15|TRBJ1-2|.|once|TRBV7-9
TGTGCCAGCAGCTTCGGGGACAAGCCCTTGTATGGCTACACCTTC
CASSFGDKPLYGYTF
>11|TRBJ2-5|.|.|TRBV24-1
TGTGCCACCAGTGATTTTGTGACCCAGTACTTC
CATSDFVTQYF
>14|TRBJ2-3|.|once|TRBV12-3/TRBV12-4
TGTGCCAGCAGGATAAGGAGTGTGGCAGATACGCAGTATTTT
CASRIRSVADTQYF
>14|TRBJ2-1|.|few|TRBV5-1
TGCGCCAGCAGCAGATCCCCCCAGGACAATGAGCAGTTCTTC
CASSRSPQDNEQFF
>17|TRBJ2-3|TRBD2|few|TRBV5-5
TGTGCCAGCAGCTTCAGCGGGGGGGCGACAAACACAGATACGCAGTATTTT
CASSFSGGATNTDTQYF
>14|TRBJ2-1|TRBD2|once|TRBV6-6
TGTGCCAGCAGTTACAGCGGGGGGCCAGGTGAGCAGTTCTTC
CASSYSGGPGEQFF
>16|TRBJ2-3|.|few|TRBV12-3/TRBV12-4
TGTGCCAGCATGTCCCCCCAGGGTCTTTATCCGGATACGCAGTATTTT
CASMSPQGLYPDTQYF
>15|TRBJ2-5|TRBD2|few|TRBV4-3
TGCGCCAGCAGCCAAGAAGAGGGACTAGCTGGGACCCAGTACTTC
CASSQEEGLAGTQYF
>14|TRBJ1-1|TRBD1|few|TRBV9
TGTGCCAGCAGCGCCGAGGGGGCAGGGACTGAAGCTTTCTTT
CASSAEGAGTEAFF
>13|TRBJ2-2|.|.|TRBV12-3/TRBV12-4
TGTGCAAGCAGCCCGGAAAACACCGGGGTGCTGTTTTTT
CASSPENTGVLFF
>14|TRBJ1-5|.|few|TRBV2
TGTGCCAGCAGTTCGTTCTTGGGGAATCAGCCCCAGCATTTT
CASSSFLGNQPQHF